This T cell receptor delta chain was captured by sequencing in a study of gamma-delta T cells after stem cell transplantation (dated by TCRdb to about 2016). The library was made by RT-PCR. Sequencing was performed on an Illumina MiSeq. TCRdb reprocessed the public reads with the caller CATT; rows with the same DNA were merged afterwards. The sample table shows around 7,800 delta-chain clones, and more than 12% are seen once. The biggest ten clones account for 4.5% to 7.5% of the sample. Comments on this clone: Its antigen is not yet known. Base qualities were left out, and no much larger clone turns up one base away.

The sequence was collected from a human donor. It is not recorded whose cells these are; they may come from a transplant donor. Sequencing was carried out using gamma-delta T cells.

For the CDR3, the sequence is CAFKSFPLRGGIHAPDKLIF. The DNA sequence is TGTGCCTTTAAATCGTTTCCTCTACGTGGGGGGATACACGCGCCCGATAAACTCATCTTT. The chain employs TRDV3 and TRDJ1; TRDD3 lines up with 9 middle nucleotides. V ends up 1 base short and J 3 bases short, with an unmatched junction base count of 24. Based on the germline V gene (reference sequence), the CDR1 and CDR2 sequences are TVYSNPD and GDNSRS. CDR3 length: 20 amino acids, cysteine to phenylalanine. Only CDR3 DNA is held: 60 bases, read in frame from base 1.